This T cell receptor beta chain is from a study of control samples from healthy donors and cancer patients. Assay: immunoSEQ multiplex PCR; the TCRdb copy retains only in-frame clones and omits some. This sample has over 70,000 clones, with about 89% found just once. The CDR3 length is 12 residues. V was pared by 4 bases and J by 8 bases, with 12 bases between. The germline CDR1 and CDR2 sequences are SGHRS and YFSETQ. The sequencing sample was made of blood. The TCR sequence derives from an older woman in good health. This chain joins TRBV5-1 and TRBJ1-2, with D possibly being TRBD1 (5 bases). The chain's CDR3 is CASSPGGVGYTF. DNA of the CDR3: TGCGCCAGCAGCCCCGGGGGGGTAGGCTACACCTTC. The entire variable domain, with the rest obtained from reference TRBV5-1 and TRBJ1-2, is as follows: KAGVTQTPRYLIKTRGQQVTLSCSPISGHRSVSWYQQTPGQGLQFLFEYFSETQRNKGNFPGRFSGRQFSNSRSEMNVSTLELGDSALYLCASSPGGVGYTFGSGTRLTVV.